The 2 T cell receptor beta chains below come from one sample, sequenced in a study of blood T cell repertoires in COVID-19. Clones were sequenced by immunoSEQ multiplex PCR, and TCRdb holds only the in-frame ones, with some missing. This sample has tens of thousands of clones, with 84% found just once. The sequenced sample was peripheral blood. All receptors derive from a woman in her fifties or sixties with acute or convalescent COVID-19.

The V gene is TRBV18, the J gene TRBJ1-2, with 7 bases matching TRBD1. Germline V gene data show CDR1 as KGHSH and CDR2 as LQKENI. This CDR3 is 15 amino acids long. The V segment lost 3 bases and the J segment 1 base; nucleotides outside the gene matches: 5. The CDR3 nucleotides are TGTGCCAGCTCACCGGCACAGGGGAGTAACTATGGCTACACCTTC. Amino acids: CASSPAQGSNYGYTF.

This chain connects TRBV30 to TRBJ1-1, with D unclear. Per germline, CDR1 GTSNPN and CDR2 SVGIG (reference sequence). This CDR3 contains 13 residues. Trimming removed 6 bases from V and 1 base from J, with 12 bases in between. This CDR3 reads CACHGRSNTEAFF. As DNA, the CDR3 is TGTGCCTGCCATGGGCGTTCGAACACTGAAGCTTTCTTT. Together with reference TRBV30 and TRBJ1-1, the CDR3 gives the full variable domain: SQTIHQWPATLVQPVGSPLSLECTVEGTSNPNLYWYRQAAGRGLQLLFYSVGIGQISSEVPQNLSASRPQDRQFILSSKKLLLSDSGFYLCACHGRSNTEAFFGQGTRLTVV.